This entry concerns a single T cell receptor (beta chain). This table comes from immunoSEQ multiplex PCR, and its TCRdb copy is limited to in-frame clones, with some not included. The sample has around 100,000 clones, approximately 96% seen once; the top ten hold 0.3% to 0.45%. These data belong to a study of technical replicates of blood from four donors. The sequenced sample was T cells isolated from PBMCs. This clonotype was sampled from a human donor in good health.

The CDR3 is CATTSRRNEQFF. The CDR3 DNA follows: TGCGCCACGACTAGTCGTAGAAATGAGCAGTTCTTC. The chain recombines TRBV4-1 with TRBJ2-1; D is possibly TRBD2 (6 bases). Trimming stripped 10 bases from V and 7 bases from J, with 14 bases between. This CDR3 is built from 12 residues. Germline V CDR1 and CDR2: MGHRA, YSYEKL.